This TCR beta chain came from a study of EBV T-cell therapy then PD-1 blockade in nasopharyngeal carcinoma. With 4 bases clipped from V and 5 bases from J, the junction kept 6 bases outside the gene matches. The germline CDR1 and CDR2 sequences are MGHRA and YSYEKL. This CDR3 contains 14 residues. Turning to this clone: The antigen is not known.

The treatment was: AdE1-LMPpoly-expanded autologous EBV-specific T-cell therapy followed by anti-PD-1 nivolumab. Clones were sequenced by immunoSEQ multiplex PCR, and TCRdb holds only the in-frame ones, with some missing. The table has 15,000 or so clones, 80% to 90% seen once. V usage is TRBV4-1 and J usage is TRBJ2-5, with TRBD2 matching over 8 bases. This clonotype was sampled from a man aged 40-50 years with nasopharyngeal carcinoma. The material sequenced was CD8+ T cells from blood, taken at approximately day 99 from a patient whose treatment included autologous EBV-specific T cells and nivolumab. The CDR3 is CASSLLRGGETQYF. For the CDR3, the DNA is TGCGCCAGCAGCCTACTACGGGGGGGCGAGACCCAGTACTTC.